The sequence of this TCR beta chain was determined in a study of molecular identifiers for immune sequencing clone quantification. Study summary: Replicate RNA from around 20,000 or 100,000 naive CD8 T cells formed five aliquots; four were sequenced. Study-level findings and limits: Jurkat TCR RNA spiked in from one cell could reportedly be detected among some 980,000 naive cells.

Preparation methods for the bulk TCR libraries were those previously described, with listed TCR primers. TCRdb re-derived calls from the PCR reads in MiXCR, one entry per CDR3 protein. The sample holds just under 650,000 distinct CDR3 sequences, just under 20% seen once. This clonotype has only a few counts. Its antigen is as yet unknown. The source of this sequence is a human donor in good health. Some libraries in this study had Jurkat cell RNA spiked in. Source material: naive CD8+ T cells from blood, with Jurkat cell RNA spiked in. Subset given: FACS-sorted CD8+CD4-CCR7+CD45RA+ naive T cells.

CDR3 in amino acids: CASSPPTGEGANEQFF. The CDR3 coding sequence is TGTGCCAGCAGCCCACCCACAGGGGAGGGGGCCAATGAGCAGTTCTTC. V and J are TRBV13 and TRBJ2-1; tentatively, D is TRBD1 or TRBD2 (7 bases each). CDR3 length: 16 residues. The V end lost 5 bases, the J end lost 6 bases, and 20 bases lay between the germline ends. From germline, CDR1 is PRHDT and CDR2 FYEKMQ (reference sequence).